The sequence of this TCR beta chain was determined in a study of shared clonotypes between healthy human individuals. The ends lost 3 bases at V and 4 bases at J; junction bases unmatched: 3. The germline CDR1 and CDR2 sequences are GTSNPN and SVGIG (reference sequence). This CDR3 region has 15 residues. Clones were sequenced by immunoSEQ multiplex PCR, and TCRdb holds only the in-frame ones, with some missing. The sample has around 700,000 clones, approximately 79% seen once; the top ten hold approximately 2%. The chain joins TRBV30 to TRBJ2-1; the match to TRBD2 covers 13 bases. The origin of this receptor is a woman aged 25 to 39 in good health. The sequenced sample consisted of memory CD4+ T cells sorted from blood. Subset in this sample: CD45RA-negative fraction. CDR3 DNA sequence: TGTGCCTGGAGACGGACTAGCGGGAGATACAATGAGCAGTTCTTC. Its protein is CAWRRTSGRYNEQFF.